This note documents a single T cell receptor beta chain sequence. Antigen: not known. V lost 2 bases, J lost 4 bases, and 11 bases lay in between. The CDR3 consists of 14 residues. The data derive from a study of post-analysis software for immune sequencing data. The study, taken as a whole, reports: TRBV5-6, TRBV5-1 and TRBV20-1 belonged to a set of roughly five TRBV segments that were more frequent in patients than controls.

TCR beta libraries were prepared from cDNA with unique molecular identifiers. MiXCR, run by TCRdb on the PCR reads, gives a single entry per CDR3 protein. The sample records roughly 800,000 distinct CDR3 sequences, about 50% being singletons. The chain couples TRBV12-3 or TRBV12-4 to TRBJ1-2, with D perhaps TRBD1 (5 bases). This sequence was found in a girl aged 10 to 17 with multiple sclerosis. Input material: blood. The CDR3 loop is CASSLIQGPYGYTF. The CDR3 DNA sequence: TGTGCCAGCAGTTTAATTCAGGGCCCCTATGGCTACACCTTC.